Listed below are T cell receptor beta chains from one sample, sequenced in a study of T-cell memory formation after mild COVID-19. Using its own MiXCR run on the 5' RACE reads, TCRdb lists one record per CDR3 protein. The data hold 92,000 or so distinct CDR3 sequences, with less than 15% observed a single time. Input material: PBMCs or a T cell subset sorted from them (not recorded which). The origin of the receptors is an adult woman who had mild COVID-19 (a few samples of this study predate the infection). Cell type and time point are not known. Each CDR3 is given with its conserved first and last residue. Fields, in order: D gene, V gene, J gene, clone size, CDR3 DNA, CDR3 protein. A D gene is named only where the DNA matches it firmly. Size is omitted from some rows. Given values are once, few, many or a class for expanded clones.

D gene: -; V gene: TRBV4-1; J gene: TRBJ1-1; clone size: -; CDR3 DNA: TGCGCCAGCAGCCTAAATAAACAGGGAGGCACTGAAGCTTTCTTT; CDR3 protein: CASSLNKQGGTEAFF
D gene: -; V gene: TRBV29-1; J gene: TRBJ2-1; clone size: few; CDR3 DNA: TGCAGCGTTCCACCGGGACAAGGCTCCTACAATGAGCAGTTCTTC; CDR3 protein: CSVPPGQGSYNEQFF
D gene: -; V gene: TRBV25-1; J gene: TRBJ1-1; clone size: -; CDR3 DNA: TGTGCCAGCAGTGAATCAATCGGGGCAACTGAAGCTTTCTTT; CDR3 protein: CASSESIGATEAFF
D gene: -; V gene: TRBV3-1; J gene: TRBJ2-7; clone size: -; CDR3 DNA: TGTGCCAGCAGCCAAGGAAGGGACTCAATCTACGAGCAGTACTTC; CDR3 protein: CASSQGRDSIYEQYF
D gene: TRBD2; V gene: TRBV7-3; J gene: TRBJ2-1; clone size: many; CDR3 DNA: TGTGCCAGCAGTCCTTTTTCGGGAGGGCCGTTTGAGCAGTTCTTC; CDR3 protein: CASSPFSGGPFEQFF
D gene: -; V gene: TRBV5-1; J gene: TRBJ2-7; clone size: few; CDR3 DNA: TGCGCCAGCAGCTTTGAGGGATCCTACGAGCAGTACTTC; CDR3 protein: CASSFEGSYEQYF
D gene: -; V gene: TRBV5-1; J gene: TRBJ1-5; clone size: few; CDR3 DNA: TGCGCCAGCAGCCCGGACGGGAATTACAATCAGCCCCAGCATTTT; CDR3 protein: CASSPDGNYNQPQHF
D gene: -; V gene: TRBV5-1; J gene: TRBJ2-7; clone size: -; CDR3 DNA: TGCGCCAGCAGGGAGGGTTATGGCGAGGACGAGCAGTACTTC; CDR3 protein: CASREGYGEDEQYF
D gene: -; V gene: TRBV7-9; J gene: TRBJ2-1; clone size: many; CDR3 DNA: TGTGCCAGCCGGGGGACCCGGGAGTTCTTC; CDR3 protein: CASRGTREFF
D gene: TRBD1; V gene: TRBV27; J gene: TRBJ2-7; clone size: -; CDR3 DNA: TGTGCCAGCAGACCCGGGACAGGCTTTCACGAGCAGTACTTC; CDR3 protein: CASRPGTGFHEQYF
D gene: -; V gene: TRBV7-9; J gene: TRBJ2-1; clone size: few; CDR3 DNA: TGTGCCAGCAGCGATCCCTTTGAAAATGAGCAGTTCTTC; CDR3 protein: CASSDPFENEQFF
D gene: TRBD2; V gene: TRBV6-4; J gene: TRBJ2-3; clone size: -; CDR3 DNA: TGTGCCAGCAGTGACGGACTAGCCGAAGATACGCAGTATTTT; CDR3 protein: CASSDGLAEDTQYF
D gene: -; V gene: TRBV7-6; J gene: TRBJ2-7; clone size: many; CDR3 DNA: TGTGCCAGCAGCTCCCCGGGGACAACTTACGAGCAGTACTTC; CDR3 protein: CASSSPGTTYEQYF
D gene: -; V gene: TRBV4-1; J gene: TRBJ2-2; clone size: -; CDR3 DNA: TGCGCCAGCAGCCAAGCAGAAGACACCGGGGAGCTGTTTTTT; CDR3 protein: CASSQAEDTGELFF
D gene: TRBD2; V gene: TRBV5-1; J gene: TRBJ2-2; clone size: few; CDR3 DNA: TGCGCCAGCAGCTTGGCTAGAACAACCGCCCGGGAGGCCGGGGAGCTGTTTTTT; CDR3 protein: CASSLARTTAREAGELFF
D gene: -; V gene: TRBV20-1; J gene: TRBJ2-1; clone size: -; CDR3 DNA: TGCAGTGTCGGAGGTGGGGCTACGGAACTTAGCTCCTACAATGAGCAGTTCTTC; CDR3 protein: CSVGGGATELSSYNEQFF
D gene: -; V gene: TRBV7-8; J gene: TRBJ1-5; clone size: -; CDR3 DNA: TGTGCCAGCACCCTACATCGGTCGGCCTGGAATCAGCCCCAGCATTTT; CDR3 protein: CASTLHRSAWNQPQHF
D gene: -; V gene: TRBV20-1; J gene: TRBJ2-7; clone size: -; CDR3 DNA: TGCAGTGCTAGTGTGGCCGGGGGTCGGTACTTC; CDR3 protein: CSASVAGGRYF
D gene: -; V gene: TRBV4-3; J gene: TRBJ1-2; clone size: few; CDR3 DNA: TGCGCCAGCAGCCAACCCACATTTAACTATGGCTACACCTTC; CDR3 protein: CASSQPTFNYGYTF
D gene: -; V gene: TRBV6-5; J gene: TRBJ2-1; clone size: few; CDR3 DNA: TGTGCCAGCAGTTGGGGGCCTGACAATGAGCAGTTCTTC; CDR3 protein: CASSWGPDNEQFF
D gene: -; V gene: TRBV20-1; J gene: TRBJ2-1; clone size: -; CDR3 DNA: TGCAGTGCTAGAGATCCCCAGGGTGGCTACAATGAGCAGTTCTTC; CDR3 protein: CSARDPQGGYNEQFF
D gene: -; V gene: TRBV7-8; J gene: TRBJ2-5; clone size: -; CDR3 DNA: TGTGCCAGCAGCTTCCTTGGCGGGTACCAAGAGACCCAGTACTTC; CDR3 protein: CASSFLGGYQETQYF
D gene: -; V gene: TRBV29-1; J gene: TRBJ1-5; clone size: -; CDR3 DNA: TGCAGCGTTGAGTTGAGACGCGGCAATCAGCCCCAGCATTTT; CDR3 protein: CSVELRRGNQPQHF
D gene: -; V gene: TRBV12-3/TRBV12-4; J gene: TRBJ2-7; clone size: many; CDR3 DNA: TGTGCCAGCAGTTTTGGGGGGAGTAACGAGCAGTACTTC; CDR3 protein: CASSFGGSNEQYF
D gene: -; V gene: TRBV5-6; J gene: TRBJ2-5; clone size: few; CDR3 DNA: TGTGCCAGCAGCTTGGCGGACCAGACCCAGTACTTC; CDR3 protein: CASSLADQTQYF
D gene: TRBD2; V gene: TRBV5-1; J gene: TRBJ2-1; clone size: -; CDR3 DNA: TGCGCCAGCAGCGGGGACTACCGCAATGAGCAGTTCTTC; CDR3 protein: CASSGDYRNEQFF
D gene: -; V gene: TRBV7-9; J gene: TRBJ2-2; clone size: -; CDR3 DNA: TGTGCCAGCAGCTTAGCGTTGGGGGCCGGGGAGCTGTTTTTT; CDR3 protein: CASSLALGAGELFF
D gene: TRBD2; V gene: TRBV20-1; J gene: TRBJ2-7; clone size: many; CDR3 DNA: TGCAGTGCAAGGACTAGCGGGAGTTACGAGCAGTACTTC; CDR3 protein: CSARTSGSYEQYF
D gene: TRBD2; V gene: TRBV7-7; J gene: TRBJ2-5; clone size: many; CDR3 DNA: TGTGCCAGCAGCTTCAGACTAGCGGGGGGAGAGACCCAGTACTTC; CDR3 protein: CASSFRLAGGETQYF
D gene: -; V gene: TRBV4-3; J gene: TRBJ1-2; clone size: -; CDR3 DNA: TGCGCCAGCAGCCAAGACCAGGCGGGGGTGGGCTATGGCTACACCTTC; CDR3 protein: CASSQDQAGVGYGYTF
D gene: -; V gene: TRBV5-1; J gene: TRBJ2-2; clone size: few; CDR3 DNA: TGCGCCAGCAGCTTGGGGCCCGCGGAGCTGTTTTTT; CDR3 protein: CASSLGPAELFF
D gene: -; V gene: TRBV15; J gene: TRBJ1-2; clone size: few; CDR3 DNA: TGTGCCACCAGCAGTTGGGAATCAGGGTCGGATGGCTACACCTTC; CDR3 protein: CATSSWESGSDGYTF
D gene: TRBD1; V gene: TRBV19; J gene: TRBJ2-1; clone size: -; CDR3 DNA: TGTGCCACCTCTCGGGACAGCTCCTACAATGAGCAGTTCTTC; CDR3 protein: CATSRDSSYNEQFF
D gene: TRBD2; V gene: TRBV12-3/TRBV12-4; J gene: TRBJ2-5; clone size: -; CDR3 DNA: TGTGCCAGCAGTCCGACTAGCGGGGGTTTGGCCCAGTACTTC; CDR3 protein: CASSPTSGGLAQYF
D gene: -; V gene: TRBV12-3/TRBV12-4; J gene: TRBJ1-3; clone size: few; CDR3 DNA: TGTGCCAGCACCACCCCTCCCGGGAACACCATATATTTT; CDR3 protein: CASTTPPGNTIYF
D gene: TRBD2; V gene: TRBV6-1; J gene: TRBJ2-5; clone size: -; CDR3 DNA: TGTGCCAGCAGGGAGAGCCCTAGCGGAGGTGGGGAGACCCAGTACTTC; CDR3 protein: CASRESPSGGGETQYF
D gene: -; V gene: TRBV7-9; J gene: TRBJ2-2; clone size: -; CDR3 DNA: TGTGCCAGCAGCTTAGCGTCCCCCACGTCCGGCGGGGAGCTGTTTTTT; CDR3 protein: CASSLASPTSGGELFF
D gene: -; V gene: TRBV4-1; J gene: TRBJ1-1; clone size: -; CDR3 DNA: TGCGCCAGCAGCCAAGGTGGACAGCTAACTGAAGCTTTCTTT; CDR3 protein: CASSQGGQLTEAFF
D gene: TRBD2; V gene: TRBV7-8; J gene: TRBJ2-1; clone size: few; CDR3 DNA: TGTGCCAGCAGCTTTAGGCTAGCGGGATACAATGAGCAGTTCTTC; CDR3 protein: CASSFRLAGYNEQFF
D gene: TRBD2; V gene: TRBV7-9; J gene: TRBJ2-7; clone size: few; CDR3 DNA: TGTGCCAGCAGCTTCACTAGCGGGAGTCACGAGCAGTACTTC; CDR3 protein: CASSFTSGSHEQYF
D gene: -; V gene: TRBV4-3; J gene: TRBJ2-3; clone size: -; CDR3 DNA: TGCGCCACTTCAAGGGATGGGGGGAGAGGCGCAGATACGCAGTATTTT; CDR3 protein: CATSRDGGRGADTQYF
D gene: -; V gene: TRBV7-9; J gene: TRBJ2-7; clone size: -; CDR3 DNA: TGTGCCAGCAGCCGCCCGGACGGCTCCTACGAGCAGTACTTC; CDR3 protein: CASSRPDGSYEQYF
D gene: TRBD1; V gene: TRBV24-1; J gene: TRBJ2-1; clone size: -; CDR3 DNA: TGTGCCACCAGTGATTCCCGGGACAGGGAGGATGATGAGCAGTTCTTC; CDR3 protein: CATSDSRDREDDEQFF
D gene: TRBD2; V gene: TRBV4-3; J gene: TRBJ2-2; clone size: -; CDR3 DNA: TGCGCCAGCAGCCCGGGTCCGGGGGGGGCCGGGGAGCTGTTTTTT; CDR3 protein: CASSPGPGGAGELFF
D gene: TRBD2; V gene: TRBV5-1; J gene: TRBJ2-4; clone size: once; CDR3 DNA: TGCGCCAGCAGCCTTAGCGGGGGGGCGGACATTCAGTACTTC; CDR3 protein: CASSLSGGADIQYF
D gene: -; V gene: TRBV5-1; J gene: TRBJ1-4; clone size: -; CDR3 DNA: TGCGCCAGCTGCTCGGGGGAGGGGCCGAATGAAAAACTGTTTTTT; CDR3 protein: CASCSGEGPNEKLFF
D gene: TRBD1; V gene: TRBV6-5; J gene: TRBJ2-5; clone size: few; CDR3 DNA: TGTGCCAGCAGTTACTCAGGGGGCGAGGAGACCCAGTACTTC; CDR3 protein: CASSYSGGEETQYF
D gene: -; V gene: TRBV7-9; J gene: TRBJ2-1; clone size: few; CDR3 DNA: TGTGCCAGCAGCTACAGGAGGAATGAGCAGTTCTTC; CDR3 protein: CASSYRRNEQFF
D gene: -; V gene: TRBV6-5; J gene: TRBJ2-1; clone size: -; CDR3 DNA: TGTGCCAGCACTCGCGCCGGGACAAGCTCCTACAATGAGCAGTTCTTC; CDR3 protein: CASTRAGTSSYNEQFF
D gene: -; V gene: TRBV15; J gene: TRBJ2-7; clone size: few; CDR3 DNA: TGTGCCACCAGCAGAGATCGGAGTTTCTACGAGCAGTACTTC; CDR3 protein: CATSRDRSFYEQYF
D gene: TRBD1; V gene: TRBV7-9; J gene: TRBJ2-7; clone size: -; CDR3 DNA: TGTGCCAGCATTCTAACAGGGGGCATCTACGAGCAGTACTTC; CDR3 protein: CASILTGGIYEQYF
D gene: -; V gene: TRBV5-5; J gene: TRBJ2-3; clone size: few; CDR3 DNA: TGTGCCAGCAGCTGGGGGGCAATGAACACAGATACGCAGTATTTT; CDR3 protein: CASSWGAMNTDTQYF
D gene: TRBD1; V gene: TRBV7-8; J gene: TRBJ2-5; clone size: few; CDR3 DNA: TGTGCCAGCAGCTTAGTTGGGGACAGGGGGCAGGAGACCCAGTACTTC; CDR3 protein: CASSLVGDRGQETQYF
D gene: -; V gene: TRBV19; J gene: TRBJ2-3; clone size: few; CDR3 DNA: TGTGCCAGTAGTATATTAGTTTCGCCGGATACGCAGTATTTT; CDR3 protein: CASSILVSPDTQYF
D gene: -; V gene: TRBV7-6; J gene: TRBJ2-1; clone size: -; CDR3 DNA: TGTGCCAGCAGCTTGGGGGATAATGAGCAGTTCTTC; CDR3 protein: CASSLGDNEQFF
D gene: -; V gene: TRBV4-3; J gene: TRBJ2-3; clone size: -; CDR3 DNA: TGCGCCAGCAGCCGAGGTTCGGACGCCCCCCCAGATACGCAGTATTTT; CDR3 protein: CASSRGSDAPPDTQYF
D gene: TRBD2; V gene: TRBV7-8; J gene: TRBJ2-1; clone size: -; CDR3 DNA: TGTGCCAGCAGCCTAGTCTACCTAGCGGGAGACAATGAGCAGTTCTTC; CDR3 protein: CASSLVYLAGDNEQFF
D gene: TRBD1; V gene: TRBV5-6; J gene: TRBJ2-1; clone size: few; CDR3 DNA: TGTGCCAGCAGGCCCGGGACAGGGGTTGGAGGGAGCTCCTACAATGAGCAGTTCTTC; CDR3 protein: CASRPGTGVGGSSYNEQFF